The 19 T cell receptor beta chains below were found in one sample sequenced in a study of OX40 agonist ivuxolimab in advanced cancers. Only in-frame clones appear in the TCRdb table, and some are missing; sequencing was by immunoSEQ multiplex PCR. Among nearly 80,000 clones listed, roughly four fifths were seen once. Sequenced here: CD4+ or CD8+ T cells sorted from blood, sampled in a trial of the OX40 agonist ivuxolimab. The receptor source for this set is an adult with an advanced solid tumor such as melanoma, head and neck, liver or kidney cancer.

The rearrangement joins TRBV2 to TRBJ1-5, with 10 bases that match TRBD1. CDR1 is SNHLY, CDR2 FYNNEI, per germline. The CDR3 consists of 15 residues. With V trimmed by 8 bases and J by 4 bases, 8 bases remained unmatched. CDR3 sequence (DNA): TGTGCCAGCCGGGACAGGGGCCTCAGGAATCAGCCCCAGCATTTT. Its translation is CASRDRGLRNQPQHF.

The chain employs TRBV2 and TRBJ2-5; the match to TRBD2 covers 7 bases. Unmatched junction bases numbered 8, after V lost 7 bases and J lost 3 bases. This CDR3 contains 14 residues. Per germline, CDR1 SNHLY and CDR2 FYNNEI. The CDR3: CASKVLGLEETQYF. In DNA form, the CDR3 reads TGTGCCAGCAAGGTTCTAGGACTAGAAGAGACCCAGTACTTC.

As DNA, the CDR3 is TGTGCCAGCAGCCTCCCGACTAGCGCTATATTGACCGGGGAGCTGTTTTTT. The encoded protein is CASSLPTSAILTGELFF. The chain links TRBV28 to TRBJ2-2; 8 bases are a match to TRBD2. CDR1 and CDR2 from the germline V gene are MDHEN and SYDVKM. The V and J ends lost 6 bases and 5 bases, in that order; junction bases with no gene match: 14. The CDR3 runs 17 residues.

In nucleotides, the CDR3 is TGTGCCAGCAGCTTAGTTAACAGCCCGAACACTGAAGCTTTCTTT. Protein sequence: CASSLVNSPNTEAFF. The chain uses TRBV7-2 and TRBJ1-1, with D unresolved. Germline values: CDR1 SGHTA, CDR2 FQGNSA. With 1 base removed from V and 1 base from J, the gap between germline ends came to 10 bases. This CDR3 comprises 15 residues. The full variable domain, completed using reference TRBV7-2 and TRBJ1-1, is GAGVSQSPSNKVTEKGKDVELRCDPISGHTALYWYRQSLGQGLEFLIYFQGNSAPDKSGLPSDRFSAERTGGSVSTLTIQRTQQEDSAVYLCASSLVNSPNTEAFFGQGTRLTVV.

This chain links TRBV5-1 with TRBJ1-2; 7 bases fit TRBD1. The CDR3 is 14 amino acids. Germline lookup yields CDR1 SGHRS and CDR2 YFSETQ. The V segment lost 0 bases and the J segment 8 bases; nucleotides outside the gene matches: 7. The CDR3 coding sequence is TGCGCCAGCAGCTTGGCTGGGACACAGGGGGGCTACACCTTC. Translating gives CASSLAGTQGGYTF.

The rearrangement joins TRBV7-6 to TRBJ2-2, with unresolved D. V was clipped by 5 bases and J by 3 bases, with 10 bases between them. Germline V CDR1 and CDR2: SGHVS, FNYEAQ. CDR3 length: 14 amino acids. The chain's CDR3 is CASSPILYTGELFF. The CDR3 bases are TGTGCCAGCAGCCCCATCCTGTACACCGGGGAGCTGTTTTTT.

This chain joins TRBV2 and TRBJ1-2; perhaps TRBD1 as D (5 bases). CDR1 and CDR2 from the germline V gene are SNHLY and FYNNEI. Trimming took 8 bases from V and 3 from J, leaving 16 bases between them. CDR3 length: 14 amino acids. The CDR3 protein is CASLLFGGHYGYTF. The CDR3, as DNA: TGTGCCAGCCTCTTGTTCGGGGGTCACTATGGCTACACCTTC.

The CDR3 bases are TGCAGCGGACGACGGACTAGCGGGAGTATAACATCTAGCACAGATACGCAGTATTTT. As protein: CSGRRTSGSITSSTDTQYF. This sequence joins TRBV29-1 and TRBJ2-3; 13 bases are shared with TRBD2. Per the germline V gene, CDR1 is SQVTM and CDR2 is ANQGSEA. V trimming: 7 bases; J trimming: 0 bases; junction bases outside the gene matches: 16. The CDR3 runs to 19 residues.

J is TRBJ2-1 and V is TRBV21-1; TRBD2 reflects the table's D call only, with no check against the DNA. TRBV21-1 is annotated as a pseudogene. This CDR3 has 15 amino acids. CDR3 DNA sequence: TGTGCCAGCAGCAAGAGCGGGGGGGTTAGCAATGAGCAGTTCTTC. It encodes CASSKSGGVSNEQFF.

The chain has TRBV29-1 and TRBJ2-7, with a possible D match to TRBD2 (6 bases). This CDR3 contains 13 residues. Trimming took 4 bases from V and 7 from J, leaving 17 bases between them. Germline CDR1 is SQVTM and CDR2 is ANQGSEA. CDR3 in DNA: TGCAGCGTTGCCCGCCCAGGGAGGAGGGAGCAGTACTTC. Translated: CSVARPGRREQYF.

The chain carries TRBV19 and TRBJ1-2; D is uncertain. Germline V gives CDR1 LNHDA, CDR2 SQIVND (reference sequence). The CDR3 contains 15 residues. V dropped 3 bases and J dropped 2 bases, with 13 bases sitting between them. CDR3 loop: CASSMRQDQNYGYTF. The DNA for the CDR3 is TGTGCCAGTAGTATGCGGCAGGATCAAAACTATGGCTACACCTTC.

The V call is TRBV14, the J call TRBJ2-1; possible D gene TRBD2, 6 bases. V lost 1 base, J lost 8 bases, and 15 bases lay in between. The germline gives CDR1 SGHDN, CDR2 FVKESK. The CDR3 is 15 residues long. The CDR3 sequence is CASSQGLLWGDEQFF. In DNA form, the CDR3 reads TGTGCCAGCAGCCAAGGACTCCTCTGGGGGGATGAGCAGTTCTTC.

V and J are TRBV30 and TRBJ2-7, with D perhaps matching TRBD1 (5 bases). CDR1 GTSNPN and CDR2 SVGIG come from the germline V gene (reference sequence). The ends were cut back, 1 base at V and 4 bases at J, with 11 bases in the middle. The CDR3 totals 13 residues. CDR3 amino acids: CAWSDLRGYEQYF. CDR3 nucleotides: TGTGCCTGGAGTGACTTAAGGGGATACGAGCAGTACTTC.

This rearrangement joins TRBV6-6 to TRBJ2-5; 10 bases map to TRBD1. The junction had 7 bases not matched to a gene; V was cut back by 3 bases and J by 3 bases. Germline-derived CDR1 and CDR2 are MNHNY and SVGAGI (reference sequence). The CDR3 covers 16 residues. CDR3 in DNA: TGTGCCAGCAGTTATGGAGACAGGGGGCCGAAAGAGACCCAGTACTTC. Its protein product is CASSYGDRGPKETQYF.

This chain joins TRBV7-9 and TRBJ1-3, with TRBD1 as a possible D gene (6 bases). Trimming shortened V by 5 bases and J by 9 bases, and 17 bases separated the two germline ends. The CDR3 runs to 14 residues. Germline-derived CDR1 and CDR2 are SEHNR and FQNEAQ (reference sequence). This CDR3 reads CASSPTGRLGTIYF. DNA for the CDR3: TGTGCCAGCAGCCCAACAGGGAGATTGGGCACCATATATTTT. The whole variable domain, filled in from reference TRBV7-9 and TRBJ1-3, reads DTGVSQNPRHKITKRGQNVTFRCDPISEHNRLYWYRQTLGQGPEFLTYFQNEAQLEKSRLLSDRFSAERPKGSFSTLEIQRTEQGDSAMYLCASSPTGRLGTIYFGEGSWLTVV.

The chain carries TRBV7-8 and TRBJ1-5; D remains ambiguous. CDR1 and CDR2 from the germline V gene are SGHVS and FQNEAQ. The CDR3 contains 13 residues. The ends were cut back, 5 bases at V and 6 bases at J, with 11 bases in the middle. CDR3 in DNA: TGTGCCAGCAGCCAAAATGGCTTTCAGCCCCAGCATTTT. Protein product: CASSQNGFQPQHF. Full variable domain (outside the CDR3, taken from reference TRBV7-8 and TRBJ1-5): GAGVSQSPRYKVAKRGQDVALRCDPISGHVSLFWYQQALGQGPEFLTYFQNEAQLDKSGLPSDRFFAERPEGSVSTLKIQRTQQEDSAVYLCASSQNGFQPQHFGDGTRLSIL.

The V and J genes are TRBV9 and TRBJ2-3; D is unclear. This CDR3 spans 14 amino acids. Germline CDR1 reads SGDLS; CDR2 reads YYNGEE. V shed 7 bases and J shed 0 bases, with 12 bases lying between them. CDR3 nucleotides: TGTGCCAGCTCATGGCAGGTTAGCACAGATACGCAGTATTTT. Translation: CASSWQVSTDTQYF. Together with reference TRBV9 and TRBJ2-3, the CDR3 gives the full variable domain: DSGVTQTPKHLITATGQRVTLRCSPRSGDLSVYWYQQSLDQGLQFLIQYYNGEERAKGNILERFSAQQFPDLHSELNLSSLELGDSALYFCASSWQVSTDTQYFGPGTRLTVL.

This clone was seen a few times. The chain recombines TRBV5-6 with TRBJ2-1; 13 bases line up with TRBD2. V shed 6 bases and J 0 bases; nucleotides not matched to a gene: 3. Germline values: CDR1 SGHDT, CDR2 YYEEEE. The CDR3 is 16 amino acids. The CDR3 reads CASILAGGISYNEQFF. Written as DNA, the CDR3 is TGTGCCAGCATACTAGCGGGAGGGATCTCCTACAATGAGCAGTTCTTC.

The J gene is TRBJ2-7, the V gene TRBV27; 8 nucleotides agree with TRBD2. V shed 0 bases, J shed 2 bases, and the junction held 3 bases outside the gene matches. The CDR3 totals 15 residues. Per the germline V gene, CDR1 is MNHEY and CDR2 is SMNVEV (reference sequence). The CDR3 DNA reads as TGTGCCAGCAGTTTATCCCTAGCGGGTGCCTACGAGCAGTACTTC. As protein: CASSLSLAGAYEQYF.